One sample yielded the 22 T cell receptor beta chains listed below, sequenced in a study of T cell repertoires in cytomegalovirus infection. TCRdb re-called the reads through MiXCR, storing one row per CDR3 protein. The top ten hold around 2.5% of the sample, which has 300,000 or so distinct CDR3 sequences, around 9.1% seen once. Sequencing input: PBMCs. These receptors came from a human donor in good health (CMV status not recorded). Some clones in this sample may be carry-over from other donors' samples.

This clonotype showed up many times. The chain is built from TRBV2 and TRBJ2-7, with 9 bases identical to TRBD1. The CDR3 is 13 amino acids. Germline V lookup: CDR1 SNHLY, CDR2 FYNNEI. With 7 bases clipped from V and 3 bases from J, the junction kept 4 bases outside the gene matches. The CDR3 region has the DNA TGTGCCAGCAACCGGGACAGGGACTACGAGCAGTACGTC. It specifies CASNRDRDYEQYV.

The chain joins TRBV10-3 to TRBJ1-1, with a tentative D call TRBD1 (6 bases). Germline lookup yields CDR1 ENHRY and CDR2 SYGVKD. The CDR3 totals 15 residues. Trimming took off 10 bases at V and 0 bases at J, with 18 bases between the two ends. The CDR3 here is CATTNYRDMNTEAFF. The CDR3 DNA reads TGTGCCACCACGAATTACAGGGACATGAACACTGAAGCTTTCTTT.

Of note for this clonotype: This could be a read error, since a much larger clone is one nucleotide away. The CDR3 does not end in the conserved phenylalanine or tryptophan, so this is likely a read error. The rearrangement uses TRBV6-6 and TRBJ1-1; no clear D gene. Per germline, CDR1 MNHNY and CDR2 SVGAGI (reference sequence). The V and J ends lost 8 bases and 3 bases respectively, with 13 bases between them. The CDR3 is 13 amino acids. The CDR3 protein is CASGRGVDTEAFL. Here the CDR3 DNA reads TGTGCCAGCGGCCGGGGAGTGGACACTGAAGCTTTCCTT.

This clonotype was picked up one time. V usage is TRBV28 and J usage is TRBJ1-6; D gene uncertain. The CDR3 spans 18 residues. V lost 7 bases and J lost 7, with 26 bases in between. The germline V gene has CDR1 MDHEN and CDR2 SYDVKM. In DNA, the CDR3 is TGTGCCAGCATTCTGGGGTCGGGATACCTAGTGGGGAATTCACCCCTCCACTTT. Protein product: CASILGSGYLVGNSPLHF.

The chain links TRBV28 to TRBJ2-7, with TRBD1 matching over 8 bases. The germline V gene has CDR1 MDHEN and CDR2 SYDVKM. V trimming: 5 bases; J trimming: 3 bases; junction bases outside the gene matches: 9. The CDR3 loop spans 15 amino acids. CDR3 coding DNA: TGTGCCAGCAGTCCCCCGACAGGGGCCATCTACGAGCAGTACGTC. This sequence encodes CASSPPTGAIYEQYV.

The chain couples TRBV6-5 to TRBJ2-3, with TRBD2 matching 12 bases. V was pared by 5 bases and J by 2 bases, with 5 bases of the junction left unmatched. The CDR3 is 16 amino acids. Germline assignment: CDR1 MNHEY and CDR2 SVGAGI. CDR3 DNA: TGTGCCAGCAGTGGACTAGCGGGGAAAACCACAGATACGCAGTATTTT. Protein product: CASSGLAGKTTDTQYF.

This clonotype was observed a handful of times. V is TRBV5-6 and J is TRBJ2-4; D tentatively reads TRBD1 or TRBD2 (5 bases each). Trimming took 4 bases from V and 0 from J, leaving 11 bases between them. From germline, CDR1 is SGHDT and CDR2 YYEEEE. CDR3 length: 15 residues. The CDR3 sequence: CASSGETEAKNIQYF. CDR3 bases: TGTGCCAGCAGCGGGGAGACAGAAGCCAAAAACATTCAGTACTTC.

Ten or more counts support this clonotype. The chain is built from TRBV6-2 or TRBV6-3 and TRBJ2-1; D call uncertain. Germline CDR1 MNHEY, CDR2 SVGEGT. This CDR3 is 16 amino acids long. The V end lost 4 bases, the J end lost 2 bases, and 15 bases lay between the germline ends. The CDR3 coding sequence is TGTGCCAGCAGTTTGACGGCAGGAAGGACCTACAATGAGCAGTTCTTC. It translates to CASSLTAGRTYNEQFF.

The CDR3 DNA sequence: TGCAGTGCCAACAGGGGTCAAGAGACCCAGTACTTC. This gives the protein CSANRGQETQYF. The chain uses TRBV20-1 and TRBJ2-5; 7 nucleotides line up with TRBD1. V was pared by 6 bases and J by 2 bases, with 3 bases of the junction left unmatched. Germline V gives CDR1 DFQATT, CDR2 SNEGSKA (reference sequence). The CDR3 loop spans 12 amino acids.

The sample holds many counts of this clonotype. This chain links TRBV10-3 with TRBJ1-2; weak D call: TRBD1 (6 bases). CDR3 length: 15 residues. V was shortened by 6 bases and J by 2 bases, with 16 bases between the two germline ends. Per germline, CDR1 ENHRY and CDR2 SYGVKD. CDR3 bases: TGTGCCATCAGCGGGCAGGACAGCGTAAACTATGGCTACACCTTC. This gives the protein CAISGQDSVNYGYTF.

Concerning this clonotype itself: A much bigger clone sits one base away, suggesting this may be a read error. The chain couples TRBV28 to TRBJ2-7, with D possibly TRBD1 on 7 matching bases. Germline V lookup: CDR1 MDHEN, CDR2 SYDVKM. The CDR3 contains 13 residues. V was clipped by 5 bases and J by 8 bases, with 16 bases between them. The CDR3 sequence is CASSEQGGLKQYV. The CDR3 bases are TGTGCCAGCAGTGAGCAGGGGGGCCTCAAGCAGTACGTC.

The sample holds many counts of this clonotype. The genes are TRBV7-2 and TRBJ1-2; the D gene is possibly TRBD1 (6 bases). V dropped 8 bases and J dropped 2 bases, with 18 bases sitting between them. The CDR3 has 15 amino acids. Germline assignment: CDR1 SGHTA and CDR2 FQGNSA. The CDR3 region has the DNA TGTGCCAGCGCTGACGGGCGAGGGGGGAACTATGGCTACACCTTC. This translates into CASADGRGGNYGYTF.

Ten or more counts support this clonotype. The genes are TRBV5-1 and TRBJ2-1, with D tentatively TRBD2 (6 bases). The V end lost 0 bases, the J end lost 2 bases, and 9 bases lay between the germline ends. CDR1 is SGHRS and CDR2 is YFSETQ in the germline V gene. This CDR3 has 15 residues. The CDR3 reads CASSLDPGAYNEQFF. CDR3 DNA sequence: TGCGCCAGCAGCTTGGACCCGGGGGCCTACAATGAGCAGTTCTTC.

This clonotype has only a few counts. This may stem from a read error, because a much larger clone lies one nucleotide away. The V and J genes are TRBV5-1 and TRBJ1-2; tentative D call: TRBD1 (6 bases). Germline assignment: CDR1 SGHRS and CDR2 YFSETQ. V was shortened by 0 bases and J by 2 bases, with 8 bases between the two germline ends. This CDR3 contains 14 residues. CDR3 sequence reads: CASSLAGENYGYTF. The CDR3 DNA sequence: TGCGCCAGCAGCTTGGCAGGGGAGAACTATGGCTACACCTTC.

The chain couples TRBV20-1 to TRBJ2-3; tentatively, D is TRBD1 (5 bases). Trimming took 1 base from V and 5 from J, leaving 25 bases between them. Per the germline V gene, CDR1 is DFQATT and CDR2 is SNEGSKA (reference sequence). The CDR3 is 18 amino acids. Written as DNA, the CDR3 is TGCAGTGCTAGAGGAGGTGGACAAGCAAGCACGGCCCAAGATACGCAGTATTTT. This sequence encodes CSARGGGQASTAQDTQYF.

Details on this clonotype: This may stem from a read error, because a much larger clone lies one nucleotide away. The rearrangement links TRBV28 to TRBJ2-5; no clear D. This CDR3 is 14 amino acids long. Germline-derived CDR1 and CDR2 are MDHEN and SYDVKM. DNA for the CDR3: TGTGCCAGAAGTTTGGCACCGATTGAGGAGACCCAGTACTTC. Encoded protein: CARSLAPIEETQYF.

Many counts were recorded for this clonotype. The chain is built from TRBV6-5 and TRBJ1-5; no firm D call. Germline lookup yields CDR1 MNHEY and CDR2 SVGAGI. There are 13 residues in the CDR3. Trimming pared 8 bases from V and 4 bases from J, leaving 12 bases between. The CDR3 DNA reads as TGTGCCAGCGGGCCGACCGTAAATCAGCCCCAGCATTTT. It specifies CASGPTVNQPQHF.

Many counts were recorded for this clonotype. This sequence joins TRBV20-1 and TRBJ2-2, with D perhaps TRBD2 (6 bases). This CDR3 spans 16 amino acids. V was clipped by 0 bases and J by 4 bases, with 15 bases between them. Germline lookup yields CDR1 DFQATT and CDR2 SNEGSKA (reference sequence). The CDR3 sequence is CSARDDWRGLTGELFF. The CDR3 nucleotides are TGCAGTGCTAGAGATGATTGGAGGGGTCTCACCGGGGAGCTGTTTTTT.

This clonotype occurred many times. The chain's CDR3 is CASRTGNYGYTF. The DNA of the CDR3 is TGTGCCAGCAGGACAGGGAACTATGGCTACACCTTC. The chain joins TRBV12-3 or TRBV12-4 to TRBJ1-2; 7 nucleotides align to TRBD1. V lost 6 bases to trimming and J lost 2 bases; unmatched junction nucleotides: 0. This CDR3 contains 12 residues.

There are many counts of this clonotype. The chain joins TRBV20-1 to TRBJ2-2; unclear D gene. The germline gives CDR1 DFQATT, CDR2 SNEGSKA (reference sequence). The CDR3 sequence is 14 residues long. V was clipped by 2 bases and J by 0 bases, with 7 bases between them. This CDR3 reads CSARRTANTGELFF. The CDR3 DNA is TGCAGTGCTAGACGCACCGCGAACACCGGGGAGCTGTTTTTT.

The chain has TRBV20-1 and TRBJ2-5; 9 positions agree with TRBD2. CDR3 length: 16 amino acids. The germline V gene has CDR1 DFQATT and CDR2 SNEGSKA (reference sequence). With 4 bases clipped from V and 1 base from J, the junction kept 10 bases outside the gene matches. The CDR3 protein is CSAKSWLAGPQETQYF. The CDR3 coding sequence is TGCAGTGCTAAGTCTTGGCTAGCGGGGCCCCAAGAGACCCAGTACTTC.

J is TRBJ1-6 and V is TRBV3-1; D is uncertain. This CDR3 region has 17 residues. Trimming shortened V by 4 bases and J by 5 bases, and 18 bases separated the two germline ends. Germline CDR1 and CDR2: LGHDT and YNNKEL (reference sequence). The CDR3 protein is CASSRLPGPVDNSPLHF. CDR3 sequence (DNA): TGTGCCAGCAGCCGACTACCGGGTCCAGTGGATAATTCACCCCTCCACTTT.